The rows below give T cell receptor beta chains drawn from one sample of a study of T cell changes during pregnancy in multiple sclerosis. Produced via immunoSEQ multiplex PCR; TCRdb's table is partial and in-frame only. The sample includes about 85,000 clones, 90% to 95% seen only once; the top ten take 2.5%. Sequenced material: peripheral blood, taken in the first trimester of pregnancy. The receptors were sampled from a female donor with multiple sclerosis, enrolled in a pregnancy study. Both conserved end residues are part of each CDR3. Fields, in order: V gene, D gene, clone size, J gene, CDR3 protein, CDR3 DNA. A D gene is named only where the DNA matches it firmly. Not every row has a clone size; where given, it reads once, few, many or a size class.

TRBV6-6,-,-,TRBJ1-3,CASSYSVSGNTIYF,TGTGCCAGCAGTTACTCCGTCTCTGGAAACACCATATATTTT
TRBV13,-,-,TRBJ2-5,CASSPLQTGVGTEGTQYF,TGTGCCAGCAGCCCCCTACAAACGGGGGTGGGGACTGAGGGGACCCAGTACTTC
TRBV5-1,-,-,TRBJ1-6,CASSPGKGGFANSPLHF,TGCGCCAGCAGCCCTGGTAAAGGGGGTTTTGCGAATTCACCCCTCCACTTT
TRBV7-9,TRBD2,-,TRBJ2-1,CASSLVSGGGANEQFF,TGTGCCAGCAGCTTAGTAAGCGGCGGGGGGGCCAATGAGCAGTTCTTC
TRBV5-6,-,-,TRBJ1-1,CASSSGQSTEAFF,TGTGCCAGCAGCTCGGGTCAGTCCACTGAAGCTTTCTTT
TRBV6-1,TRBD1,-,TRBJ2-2,CASSGTGQISTGELFF,TGTGCCAGCAGTGGAACGGGACAGATTAGCACCGGGGAGCTGTTTTTT
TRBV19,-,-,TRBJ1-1,CASSAGLNTEAFF,TGTGCCAGTAGTGCAGGGTTAAACACTGAAGCTTTCTTT
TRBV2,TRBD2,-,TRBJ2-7,CASSAASGSVVHEQYF,TGTGCCAGCAGTGCCGCTAGCGGGAGCGTCGTCCACGAGCAGTACTTC
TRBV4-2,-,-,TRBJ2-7,CASSQGATYEQYF,TGTGCCAGCAGCCAGGGCGCGACCTACGAGCAGTACTTC
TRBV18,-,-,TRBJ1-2,CASSPLSDRPANYGYTF,TGTGCCAGCTCACCACTGTCGGACAGACCAGCTAACTATGGCTACACCTTC
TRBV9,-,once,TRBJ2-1,CASSVGQDGEQFF,TGTGCCAGCAGCGTAGGACAGGATGGCGAGCAGTTCTTC
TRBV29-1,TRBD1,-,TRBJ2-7,CSVIRDRVDEQYF,TGCAGCGTCATCCGGGACAGGGTAGACGAGCAGTACTTC
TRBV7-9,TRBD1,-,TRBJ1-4,CASSLLDRVYEKLFF,TGTGCCAGCAGCTTACTTGACAGGGTATACGAAAAACTGTTTTTT
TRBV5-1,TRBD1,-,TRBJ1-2,CASSFDWDRVGGYTF,TGCGCCAGCAGCTTCGACTGGGACAGGGTGGGCGGCTACACCTTC
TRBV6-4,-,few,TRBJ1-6,CASSHGQTNSPLHF,TGTGCCAGCAGTCATGGACAGACTAATTCACCCCTCCACTTT